This T cell receptor beta chain was recovered during a study of blood T cell repertoires in COVID-19. The CDR3 is made up of 15 amino acids. The junction had 6 bases not matched to a gene; V was cut back by 6 bases and J by 4 bases. Germline V CDR1 and CDR2: LGHDT, YNNKEL (reference sequence). In the original workflow: Cell counts per sample came from amplifying reference gene primers. The table came from immunoSEQ multiplex PCR; TCRdb's copy has only in-frame clones and leaves some out. The V and J calls and clone size were taken over from that table, and D and trimming were inferred from the DNA. In the table there are some 150,000 clones, just under 80% of which are singletons.

The chain recombines TRBV3-1 (or the pseudogene TRBV3-2) with TRBJ2-1; 10 nucleotides agree with TRBD1. This sequence originates from an elderly woman with acute or convalescent COVID-19. What was sequenced was peripheral blood. The CDR3 coding sequence is TGTGCCAGCAGTTCCGGACAGGGGGTATACAATGAGCAGTTCTTC. Its protein is CASSSGQGVYNEQFF.